These T cell receptor beta chains were read from a single sample in a study of T cell responses to AZD1222 COVID-19 vaccine. The method was immunoSEQ multiplex PCR; TCRdb's version includes in-frame clones alone and lacks a portion of them. The sample holds about 120,000 clones, approximately 88% seen once. Sequencing was performed on peripheral blood, taken on day 0 of AZD1222 vaccination. All receptors come from an adult in good health. CDR3s include the opening cysteine and the closing phenylalanine or tryptophan. The D gene is left open where the match is weak. Rows give clone size only sometimes, using once, few, many, or a class for an expanded clone.

j_call,d_call,clone_size,v_call,cdr3_nt,cdr3_aa
TRBJ2-1,-,-,TRBV18,TGTGCCAGCTCAAAAGGAGACCGATACAATGAGCAGTTCTTC,CASSKGDRYNEQFF
TRBJ2-7,-,-,TRBV2,TGTGCCAGCAGGGCCTACAGGGATCGCGACGAGCAGTACTTC,CASRAYRDRDEQYF
TRBJ1-4,-,once,TRBV30,TGTGCCTGGAGTAGTGGGACTAATGAAAAACTGTTTTTT,CAWSSGTNEKLFF
TRBJ1-4,-,-,TRBV28,TGTGCCAGCAGTCCAGAAGGGGCTAATGAAAAACTGTTTTTT,CASSPEGANEKLFF
TRBJ2-7,TRBD2,-,TRBV11-2,TGTGCCAGCAGCTTAGCCGGGACTAACTACGAGCAGTACTTC,CASSLAGTNYEQYF
TRBJ2-1,-,-,TRBV27,TGTGCCAGCAGTTTCTCCGGGACACAATCCTACAATGAGCAGTTCTTC,CASSFSGTQSYNEQFF
TRBJ1-2,TRBD1,-,TRBV19,TGTGCCAGTAGTGCTAGGGACAGGGACGAAGGCTACACCTTC,CASSARDRDEGYTF
TRBJ1-5,-,-,TRBV5-6,TGTGCCAGCAGCTCGGCCCTCGGGCTTCGCAATCAGCCCCAGCATTTT,CASSSALGLRNQPQHF
TRBJ2-7,TRBD1,-,TRBV6-5,TGTGCCACCCGGAAGCAACAGGGGGCGACCTACGAGCAGTACTTC,CATRKQQGATYEQYF
TRBJ1-1,-,-,TRBV11-2,TGTGCCAGCAGCCCACGACAGGACTGGAACACTGAAGCTTTCTTT,CASSPRQDWNTEAFF
TRBJ1-5,-,-,TRBV30,TGTGCCTGGAGTGAACAGGGTGATCAGCCCCAGCATTTT,CAWSEQGDQPQHF
TRBJ1-2,-,few,TRBV3-1/TRBV3-2,TGTGCCAGCAGCCAAGTTTTATATGGCTACACCTTC,CASSQVLYGYTF
TRBJ2-3,TRBD2,-,TRBV10-3,TGTGCCATCAGTTCTCCGGGACTAGCGGGCACAGATACGCAGTATTTT,CAISSPGLAGTDTQYF
TRBJ1-1,TRBD1,-,TRBV6-1,TGTGCCAGCAGTGAGGCCAACAGGGGGAGGTACACTGAAGCTTTCTTT,CASSEANRGRYTEAFF
TRBJ2-7,-,-,TRBV20-1,TGCAGTGCTGGAGAGTACGAGCAGTACTTC,CSAGEYEQYF
TRBJ1-4,TRBD1,-,TRBV5-1,TGCGCCAGCAGCTGGGGGACAGGCGGTGAAAAACTGTTTTTT,CASSWGTGGEKLFF
TRBJ2-1,-,-,TRBV7-9,TGTGCCAGCAGCTGGGGACTGTGGAATGAGCAGTTCTTC,CASSWGLWNEQFF
TRBJ2-2,-,-,TRBV11-3,TGTGCCAGCAGCTTAGATGGCCGACGTTCTGGTGGGGAGCTGTTTTTT,CASSLDGRRSGGELFF
TRBJ1-5,-,-,TRBV28,TGTGCCAGCAGTTTATGGTCAGGGGCACGCAATCAGCCCCAGCATTTT,CASSLWSGARNQPQHF
TRBJ2-1,-,-,TRBV4-3,TGCGCCAGCAGGGGGGGTCTGGACAGGTCCTACAATGAGCAGTTCTTC,CASRGGLDRSYNEQFF
TRBJ2-7,-,-,TRBV7-9,TGTGCCAGCAGCAACACGAACTACGAGCAGTACTTC,CASSNTNYEQYF
TRBJ1-2,-,-,TRBV30,TGTGCCTGGAGGGATCAGGGGAACTATGGCTACACCTTC,CAWRDQGNYGYTF
TRBJ2-1,-,-,TRBV6-4,TGTGCCAGCAGTGACGGAAGCTCCTACAATGAGCAGTTCTTC,CASSDGSSYNEQFF
TRBJ2-7,-,-,TRBV6-5,TGTGCCAGCAGGCTCCGGCTCCAGCAGTACTTC,CASRLRLQQYF
TRBJ1-2,-,-,TRBV4-1,TGCGCCAGCAGCCAAGATGGCCAAAACTATGGCTACACCTTC,CASSQDGQNYGYTF
TRBJ1-1,TRBD1,-,TRBV28,TGTGCCAGCAGGTCTGGACAGGGGACCGTTGAAGCTTTCTTT,CASRSGQGTVEAFF
TRBJ2-7,TRBD1,-,TRBV14,TGTGCCAGCAGCTCTCACAGGGGTCCCTACGAGCAGTACTTC,CASSSHRGPYEQYF
TRBJ1-1,TRBD1,-,TRBV7-2,TGTGCCAGCAGCTTAGACAGGGGCGCGAGTACTGAAGCTTTCTTT,CASSLDRGASTEAFF
TRBJ2-1,-,-,TRBV15,TGTGCCACCAGCAGACCCCTCGCCGGTAAACCCAATGAGCAGTTCTTC,CATSRPLAGKPNEQFF
TRBJ1-4,TRBD1,-,TRBV6-5,TGTGCCACCTCGACAGGGTTAGGGGAAAAACTGTTTTTT,CATSTGLGEKLFF
TRBJ1-3,TRBD1,-,TRBV2,TGTGCCAGCAGCTTAGACAGGGCCCTTAAAGGAAACACCATATATTTT,CASSLDRALKGNTIYF
TRBJ2-2,TRBD1,few,TRBV18,TGTGCCAGCTCACCCCAGACAGGGGTGACCGGGGAGCTGTTTTTT,CASSPQTGVTGELFF